Below, 19 T cell receptor beta chains from the same sample are listed, as sequenced in a study of blood T cell repertoires in COVID-19. Using immunoSEQ multiplex PCR, the repertoire was profiled, and TCRdb retains in-frame clones only, with some absent. Of about 260,000 clones detected, more than 75% appear once; the ten largest clones hold about 1.6%. The sample consisted of peripheral blood. These receptors were taken from a middle-aged woman who had recovered from COVID-19.

V usage is TRBV28 and J usage is TRBJ1-2; possible D gene TRBD1, 5 bases. Germline V gives CDR1 MDHEN, CDR2 SYDVKM. The ends were cut back, 7 bases at V and 2 bases at J, with 14 bases in the middle. The CDR3 is made up of 14 amino acids. CDR3 coding DNA: TGTGCCAGCACCGCCGCCAGGGCCAACTATGGCTACACCTTC. This encodes CASTAARANYGYTF.

The table lists this clone with a count of one. This chain uses TRBV11-2 with TRBJ2-7; 7 bases fit TRBD2. The CDR3 runs to 14 residues. Trimming at V came to 4 bases and at J to 7 bases, leaving 10 bases not matched to a gene. The germline gives CDR1 SGHAT, CDR2 FQNNGV. The CDR3 reads CASSSPKFGGEQYF. The CDR3 nucleotides read TGTGCCAGCAGCTCCCCTAAGTTCGGGGGGGAGCAGTACTTC.

The rearrangement uses TRBV5-1 and TRBJ2-2, with 11 bases matching TRBD1. The germline V gene encodes CDR1 SGHRS and CDR2 YFSETQ. Unmatched junction bases numbered 13, after V lost 0 bases and J lost 6 bases. The CDR3 sequence is 19 residues long. The CDR3: CASSLAGGQGAVSPGELFF. The CDR3, as DNA: TGCGCCAGCAGCTTGGCCGGTGGACAGGGGGCGGTATCGCCCGGGGAGCTGTTTTTT.

The J gene is TRBJ1-1, the V gene TRBV5-6; TRBD1 aligns across 10 bases. Looked up from germline, CDR1 is SGHDT and CDR2 is YYEEEE. V lost 5 bases to trimming and J lost 0 bases; unmatched junction nucleotides: 7. The CDR3 contains 16 residues. The CDR3 spells CASRQDRGVLNTEAFF. CDR3 nucleotide sequence: TGTGCCAGCAGACAGGACAGGGGGGTCTTGAACACTGAAGCTTTCTTT.

This clone was seen once. V is TRBV5-6 and J is TRBJ1-3; D gene ambiguous. The CDR3 is 15 amino acids. V gave up 0 bases and J gave up 1 base, with 8 bases separating them. Germline CDR1 SGHDT, CDR2 YYEEEE. In DNA, the CDR3 is TGTGCCAGCAGCTTGGGGACTTGGTCTGGAAACACCATATATTTT. It yields the protein CASSLGTWSGNTIYF.

V usage is TRBV4-1 and J usage is TRBJ2-1; D unclear. Germline lookup yields CDR1 MGHRA and CDR2 YSYEKL. There are 16 residues in the CDR3. The V gene lost 2 bases and the J gene lost 7 bases, with 18 bases spanning the gap. CDR3 DNA: TGCGCCAGCAGCCAAAGTGTGGCAGGAAGGTTAAATGAGCAGTTCTTC. Translated, it gives CASSQSVAGRLNEQFF.

The chain uses TRBV6-6 and TRBJ1-1; 7 nucleotides agree with TRBD1. In germline, CDR1 is MNHNY, CDR2 SVGAGI (reference sequence). V was pared by 6 bases and J by 11 bases, with 12 bases of the junction left unmatched. This CDR3 has 13 residues. DNA of the CDR3: TGTGCCAGCAGCCCTCGACAGGGAAGCGAGGCTTTCTTT. It specifies CASSPRQGSEAFF.

CDR3 region: CASGGQENTEAFF. Here the CDR3 DNA reads TGTGCGAGCGGGGGACAGGAGAACACTGAAGCTTTCTTT. The J gene is TRBJ1-1, the V gene TRBV11-2; 8 nucleotides match TRBD1. The germline CDR1 and CDR2 sequences are SGHAT and FQNNGV. The CDR3 runs 13 residues.

This clone has just a few counts. This chain connects TRBV6-5 to TRBJ1-1; 11 bases map to TRBD1. Germline-derived CDR1 and CDR2 are MNHEY and SVGAGI. Trimming at V came to 11 bases and at J to 6 bases, leaving 5 bases not matched to a gene. This CDR3 spans 12 amino acids. This CDR3 is CAARDRGSEAFF. CDR3 DNA: TGTGCCGCCCGGGACAGGGGGTCTGAAGCTTTCTTT.

A note on this clone: The germline gene is not matched at one end of the junction; a read error may be the cause. This chain uses TRBV20-1 with TRBJ2-7; D is undetermined. This CDR3 has 11 residues. Germline loops: CDR1 DFQATT, CDR2 SNEGSKA (reference sequence). In nucleotides, the CDR3 is TGCAGTGCGAGAGGCGGTTCCGAGCAGTACTTC. It codes for CSARGGSEQYF.

V usage is TRBV15 and J usage is TRBJ1-2, with D uncertain. The V gene's germline CDR1 is LNHNV and CDR2 YYDKDF (reference sequence). This CDR3 contains 13 residues. V was pared by 4 bases and J by 4 bases, with 10 bases between. CDR3 nucleotides: TGTGCCACCAGCATCTATCGGGGCTATGGCTACACCTTC. Amino acids: CATSIYRGYGYTF.

In regard to this clone: A junction end diverges from the germline sequence, so it may reflect a read error. V gene TRBV24-1 combines with J gene TRBJ2-4; 7 bases line up with TRBD1. This CDR3 has 11 residues. CDR1 KGHDR and CDR2 SFDVKD come from the germline V gene. The CDR3 spells CATLRDRILHF. In nucleotides, the CDR3 is TGTGCCACCTTAAGGGACAGAATACTGCACTTC.

This chain joins TRBV6-5 and TRBJ1-1, with TRBD1 as a possible D gene (5 bases). V lost 0 bases, J lost 10 bases, and 9 bases lay in between. Germline loops: CDR1 MNHEY, CDR2 SVGAGI. This CDR3 is built from 12 residues. The CDR3 DNA sequence: TGTGCCAGCAGTTACTCGGGGGGGGGAGCTTTCTTT. Translated, it gives CASSYSGGGAFF.

CDR3 protein: CASSLVAGATEAFF. CDR3 bases: TGTGCCAGCAGCTTAGTCGCGGGGGCCACTGAAGCTTTCTTT. The chain joins TRBV11-2 to TRBJ1-1; possible D gene TRBD1, 6 bases. This CDR3 region has 14 residues. The V end was cut by 1 base, the J end by 4 bases, with 10 bases between. Germline CDR1 is SGHAT and CDR2 is FQNNGV. The full variable domain, completed using reference TRBV11-2 and TRBJ1-1, is EAGVAQSPRYKIIEKRQSVAFWCNPISGHATLYWYQQILGQGPKLLIQFQNNGVVDDSQLPKDRFSAERLKGVDSTLKIQPAKLEDSAVYLCASSLVAGATEAFFGQGTRLTVV.

This rearrangement joins TRBV5-5 to TRBJ1-5; D is perhaps TRBD1 (5 bases). CDR3 length equals 15 residues. V lost 2 bases to trimming and J lost 2 bases, with 11 bases between them. The V gene's germline CDR1 is SGHKS and CDR2 YYEKEE (reference sequence). The DNA of the CDR3 is TGTGCCAGCAGCTTTGGTAGGGGCGGCAATCAGCCCCAGCATTTT. Translating it yields CASSFGRGGNQPQHF.

The chain combines TRBV4-2 with TRBJ2-1; D may be TRBD2 (6 bases). From germline, CDR1 is LGHNA and CDR2 YNFKEQ. V lost 0 bases and J 2 bases, leaving 14 bases between the germline ends. CDR3 length: 17 residues. CDR3 nucleotide sequence: TGTGCCAGCAGCCAAGATCCGATACTAGCTGCCTACAATGAGCAGTTCTTC. This sequence encodes CASSQDPILAAYNEQFF.

V and J are TRBV9 and TRBJ2-5, with 7 bases matching TRBD1. V was clipped by 4 bases and J by 4 bases; unmatched bases: 7. The CDR3 is made up of 14 amino acids. Per germline, CDR1 SGDLS and CDR2 YYNGEE. CDR3 sequence reads: CASSPRQGRETQYF. CDR3 nucleotide sequence: TGTGCCAGCAGCCCACGACAGGGAAGAGAGACCCAGTACTTC.

V usage is TRBV4-2 and J usage is TRBJ1-5, with 7 positions matching TRBD1. This CDR3 contains 15 residues. Trimming at V came to 2 bases and at J to 4 bases, leaving 5 bases not matched to a gene. Germline V gene lookup returns CDR1 LGHNA and CDR2 YNFKEQ. CDR3 coding DNA: TGTGCCAGCAGCCAACGGGGACAGCTAAATCAGCCCCAGCATTTT. This encodes CASSQRGQLNQPQHF.

The DNA of the CDR3 is TGTGCCAGCAGCTCTTACCGGGACACTGAAGCTTTCTTT. It specifies CASSSYRDTEAFF. The genes are TRBV7-9 and TRBJ1-1; D gene ambiguous. Germline-derived CDR1 and CDR2 are SEHNR and FQNEAQ (reference sequence). The CDR3 has 13 amino acids. Trimming stripped 4 bases from V and 3 bases from J, with 9 bases between.